Here is one T cell receptor beta chain with its context. Repertoires were generated with immunoSEQ multiplex PCR, while TCRdb's copy carries only in-frame clones and drops some. The data hold 35,000 or so clones, with approximately 90% observed a single time. This entry comes from a study of T cell changes during pregnancy in multiple sclerosis. Between the trimmed V and J ends, which lost 6 bases and 7 bases, there was a span of 18 bases. The CDR3 loop spans 14 amino acids. The V gene's germline CDR1 is LNHDA and CDR2 SQIVND (reference sequence). The sequence was obtained from a female donor in good health, enrolled as a control in a pregnancy study. The chain employs TRBV19 and TRBJ2-5; D might be TRBD2 (6 bases). Here the sequenced sample was CD4+ T cells from peripheral blood mononuclear cells, taken after pregnancy. The CDR3 reads CASRTPGPRGTQYF. DNA for the CDR3: TGTGCCAGTAGGACCCCCGGGCCGCGGGGGACCCAGTACTTC.